These 10 T cell receptor beta chains were sequenced from one sample in a study of blood T cell repertoires in COVID-19. Measured with immunoSEQ multiplex PCR; TCRdb has only the in-frame clones, and not every one. This table has approximately 500,000 clones, around nine tenths appearing once. The material sequenced was peripheral blood. The source of these receptors is a woman aged 45-65 years with COVID-19, enrolled during active disease.

The rearrangement links TRBV9 to TRBJ2-1; maybe TRBD2 (7 bases). This CDR3 has 14 residues. CDR1 is SGDLS and CDR2 is YYNGEE in the germline V gene. Trimming removed 4 bases from V and 10 bases from J, with 18 bases in between. The CDR3, as DNA: TGTGCCAGCAGCCCCGAGGGGGGGCGGGGGGAGCAGTTCTTC. Amino acids: CASSPEGGRGEQFF. Based on the CDR3 plus reference TRBV9 and TRBJ2-1, the full variable domain is DSGVTQTPKHLITATGQRVTLRCSPRSGDLSVYWYQQSLDQGLQFLIQYYNGEERAKGNILERFSAQQFPDLHSELNLSSLELGDSALYFCASSPEGGRGEQFFGPGTRLTVL.

This chain uses TRBV27 with TRBJ1-2; D is ambiguous. The CDR3 spans 17 residues. CDR1 is MNHEY and CDR2 is SMNVEV in the germline V gene (reference sequence). The V end was cut by 2 bases, the J end by 8 bases, with 24 bases between. Here the CDR3 DNA reads TGTGCCAGCAGTTTAGGCCCGACGGGATTTGCGTTGTTCGGCTACACCTTC. This codes for CASSLGPTGFALFGYTF.

The CDR3 spells CASSPGLAGGGDNEQFF. DNA of the CDR3: TGCGCCAGCAGCCCTGGACTAGCGGGGGGCGGGGACAATGAGCAGTTCTTC. The chain recombines TRBV5-1 with TRBJ2-1, with TRBD2 matching 14 bases. The CDR3 is made up of 17 amino acids. Germline trimming cut 4 bases from V and 5 bases from J; bases unmatched to any gene: 8. CDR1 and CDR2 (germline): SGHRS, YFSETQ.

The chain carries TRBV30 and TRBJ1-4, with TRBD1 as a possible D gene (5 bases). The CDR3 has 16 residues. CDR1 is GTSNPN, CDR2 SVGIG, per germline (reference sequence). V was clipped by 7 bases and J by 7 bases, with 25 bases between them. Written as DNA, the CDR3 is TGTGCCTTTGATCCCTACGGGCAGGGTGGGGCTGAAAAACTGTTTTTT. Translation gives CAFDPYGQGGAEKLFF.

The rearrangement joins TRBV11-2 to TRBJ2-3, with 10 bases fitting TRBD2. Germline trimming cut 3 bases from V and 4 bases from J; bases unmatched to any gene: 4. This CDR3 has 15 amino acids. Germline CDR1 is SGHAT and CDR2 is FQNNGV. The CDR3 loop is CASSLGLAFADTQYF. The CDR3 DNA sequence: TGTGCCAGCAGCTTGGGACTAGCGTTTGCAGATACGCAGTATTTT. The full variable domain, rest sourced from reference TRBV11-2 and TRBJ2-3, is EAGVAQSPRYKIIEKRQSVAFWCNPISGHATLYWYQQILGQGPKLLIQFQNNGVVDDSQLPKDRFSAERLKGVDSTLKIQPAKLEDSAVYLCASSLGLAFADTQYFGPGTRLTVL.

This chain connects TRBV6-5 to TRBJ2-3, with D possibly matching TRBD2 (7 bases). The CDR3 consists of 14 residues. The germline gives CDR1 MNHEY, CDR2 SVGAGI. V lost 6 bases and J lost 3, with 13 bases in between. The DNA for the CDR3 is TGTGCCAGCAGAGTAAGGGGGGGAACAGATACGCAGTATTTT. Amino acids: CASRVRGGTDTQYF.

V usage is TRBV29-1 and J usage is TRBJ2-3, with 8 bases that match TRBD1. V was clipped by 6 bases and J by 1 base; unmatched bases: 6. There are 14 residues in the CDR3. CDR1 SQVTM and CDR2 ANQGSEA come from the germline V gene. This CDR3 is CSVPQGVRTDTQYF. The CDR3 bases are TGCAGCGTCCCACAGGGGGTCCGCACAGATACGCAGTATTTT.

V gene TRBV30 combines with J gene TRBJ1-1; 9 bases fit TRBD1. CDR1 and CDR2 (germline): GTSNPN, SVGIG (reference sequence). V lost 4 bases and J lost 1; bases outside the gene matches: 4. The CDR3 contains 14 residues. The CDR3 is CAWNLGQGNTEAFF. The CDR3 DNA reads TGTGCCTGGAACCTGGGACAGGGGAACACTGAAGCTTTCTTT.

The chain recombines TRBV5-5 with TRBJ1-1, with 8 bases aligning to TRBD1. CDR3 length: 14 amino acids. Germline trimming cut 2 bases from V and 4 bases from J; bases unmatched to any gene: 4. CDR1 and CDR2 from the germline V gene are SGHKS and YYEKEE (reference sequence). The CDR3 is CASSFNRGSTEAFF. CDR3 DNA sequence: TGTGCCAGCAGCTTTAACAGGGGGAGCACTGAAGCTTTCTTT.

The chain combines TRBV28 with TRBJ2-7; 9 bases are a match to TRBD2. The germline gives CDR1 MDHEN, CDR2 SYDVKM. The length of the CDR3 is 14 residues. Trimming took 3 bases from V and 2 from J; bases not matched to a gene: 2. The CDR3 region is CASSFGGGAYEQYF. Here the CDR3 DNA reads TGTGCCAGCAGTTTTGGCGGGGGGGCCTACGAGCAGTACTTC.